The 12 T cell receptor beta chains listed next were all sequenced from one sample in a study of technical replicates of blood from several donors. Sequenced by immunoSEQ multiplex PCR; TCRdb stores in-frame clones only, minus some. The table includes under 95,000 clones, roughly 98% detected once. Specimen: T cells isolated from PBMCs. These receptors all stem from a human donor in good health.

The chain recombines TRBV5-4 with TRBJ2-7, with 9 bases fitting TRBD1. Per germline, CDR1 SGHNT and CDR2 YYREEE (reference sequence). V shed 4 bases and J 5 bases; nucleotides not matched to a gene: 7. The CDR3 runs to 14 residues. CDR3 nucleotides: TGTGCCAGCAGCGAAATACAGGGGGCGGACGAGCAGTACTTC. This codes for CASSEIQGADEQYF.

The rearrangement uses TRBV4-2 and TRBJ2-1; 9 nucleotides agree with TRBD2. The CDR3 is made up of 16 amino acids. With V trimmed by 3 bases and J by 3 bases, 6 bases remained unmatched. Germline V gene lookup returns CDR1 LGHNA and CDR2 YNFKEQ. The DNA of the CDR3 is TGTGCCAGCAGCCATTCGACTAGCGGAGTCTACAATGAGCAGTTCTTC. This codes for CASSHSTSGVYNEQFF.

The V and J genes are TRBV25-1 and TRBJ1-2, with TRBD1 matching over 8 bases. This CDR3 region has 14 residues. Germline V gene data show CDR1 as MGHDK and CDR2 as SYGVNS. Trimming removed 4 bases from V and 2 bases from J; junction bases left unmatched: 3. In nucleotides, the CDR3 is TGTGCCAGCAGTGCCAACAGGGGGAACTATGGCTACACCTTC. Protein product: CASSANRGNYGYTF.

The genes are TRBV4-1 and TRBJ2-5; no definite D call. Germline-derived CDR1 and CDR2 are MGHRA and YSYEKL. Deletions cut 0 bases from V and 7 bases from J, with 15 bases between. This CDR3 has 15 amino acids. This chain's CDR3 is CASSQDERIPGTQYF. The CDR3 nucleotides are TGCGCCAGCAGCCAAGATGAACGGATTCCGGGGACCCAGTACTTC.

V usage is TRBV18 and J usage is TRBJ1-4; D is possibly TRBD1 (5 bases). The CDR3 totals 15 residues. Germline V lookup: CDR1 KGHSH, CDR2 LQKENI. The V and J ends lost 6 bases and 6 bases respectively, with 17 bases between them. CDR3: CASSTRTRLDEKLFF. The CDR3 DNA follows: TGTGCCAGCTCGACGAGGACACGACTGGATGAAAAACTGTTTTTT.

This chain uses TRBV27 with TRBJ2-3, with 8 bases that match TRBD2. The germline V gene has CDR1 MNHEY and CDR2 SMNVEV (reference sequence). This CDR3 spans 15 amino acids. Germline trimming cut 7 bases from V and 0 bases from J; bases unmatched to any gene: 6. DNA for the CDR3: TGTGCCAGCAACGACCGACTAGCGAGCACAGATACGCAGTATTTT. Translation: CASNDRLASTDTQYF.

The chain joins TRBV9 to TRBJ2-3; D is ambiguous. The CDR3 is 14 amino acids. Germline CDR1 is SGDLS and CDR2 is YYNGEE. Between the trimmed V and J ends, which lost 0 bases and 5 bases, there was a span of 10 bases. This chain's CDR3 is CASSVVAVQDTQYF. The CDR3 coding sequence is TGTGCCAGCAGCGTAGTGGCGGTTCAAGATACGCAGTATTTT.

The rearrangement joins TRBV6-5 to TRBJ2-2; 7 bases match TRBD1. With 5 bases clipped from V and 4 bases from J, the junction kept 4 bases outside the gene matches. In germline, CDR1 is MNHEY, CDR2 SVGAGI. The CDR3 sequence is 14 residues long. In nucleotides, the CDR3 is TGTGCCAGCAGTCCACAGGGGCCCACCGGGGAGCTGTTTTTT. Translation gives CASSPQGPTGELFF.

The CDR3 reads CASRKGENTIYF. In DNA, the CDR3 is TGTGCCAGCAGAAAAGGGGAAAACACCATATATTTT. The V gene is TRBV4-2, the J gene TRBJ1-3; a weak D match, TRBD1 (5 bases). Trimming took off 6 bases at V and 6 bases at J, with 9 bases between the two ends. The CDR3 sequence is 12 residues long. The germline V gene encodes CDR1 LGHNA and CDR2 YNFKEQ.

The J gene is TRBJ1-2, the V gene TRBV5-1, with TRBD1 identical over 8 bases. There are 15 residues in the CDR3. J was trimmed by 2 bases and V by 5 bases; bases with no gene match: 8. Per the germline V gene, CDR1 is SGHRS and CDR2 is YFSETQ. The CDR3 DNA reads TGCGCCAGCAGGGAAGGACAGGGAGCAAACTATGGCTACACCTTC. This sequence encodes CASREGQGANYGYTF.

This rearrangement joins TRBV5-1 to TRBJ2-5; 9 bases fit TRBD1. The CDR3 sequence is 15 residues long. J lost 1 base, V lost 4 bases, and 5 bases had no gene match. Germline assignment: CDR1 SGHRS and CDR2 YFSETQ. The CDR3 spells CASSHRDRAQETQYF. The CDR3 coding sequence is TGCGCCAGCAGCCACCGGGACAGGGCCCAAGAGACCCAGTACTTC.

V is TRBV27 and J is TRBJ2-1, with TRBD2 matching over 13 bases. Losses at the gene ends were 5 bases for V and 6 bases for J; bases not matched to a gene: 7. CDR1 and CDR2 (germline): MNHEY, SMNVEV (reference sequence). CDR3 length: 16 amino acids. CDR3 in DNA: TGTGCCAGCAGTCTACCGGGACTAGCGGGACCCAATGAGCAGTTCTTC. Its translation is CASSLPGLAGPNEQFF.